Shown below are 14 T cell receptor beta chains from a single sample sequenced in a study of Ad26.COV2.S vaccination and SARS-CoV-2 variants. Using immunoSEQ multiplex PCR, the repertoire was profiled, and TCRdb retains in-frame clones only, with some absent. The sample yields fewer than 900,000 clones, more than 70% seen once. The sample's treatment: about 20 received Ad26.COV2.S at low or high dose, single or two shots; about 5 received placebo; per-sample allocation not given. The investigators took samples on day 63 after the first vaccine or placebo injection. The material was peripheral blood, obtained in a trial of Ad26.COV2.S vaccine versus placebo. The receptors shown here come from a person between 18 and 65 years old who received the Ad26.COV2.S COVID-19 vaccine or a placebo.

The CDR3 loop reads CASSSGTAYEQYF. The CDR3 bases are TGCGCCAGCAGCTCCGGGACAGCATACGAGCAGTACTTC. This sequence joins TRBV5-1 and TRBJ2-7, with TRBD1 identical over 7 bases. The CDR3 consists of 13 residues. V shed 3 bases and J 4 bases; nucleotides not matched to a gene: 4. The germline V gene encodes CDR1 SGHRS and CDR2 YFSETQ.

This chain uses TRBV24-1 with TRBJ1-2, with TRBD1 matching 8 bases. The germline V gene encodes CDR1 KGHDR and CDR2 SFDVKD. This CDR3 is 16 amino acids long. V gave up 4 bases and J gave up 2 bases; unmatched junction bases: 8. The CDR3 DNA sequence: TGTGCCACCAGTGAAAACCCGGGACAGGAGAACTATGGCTACACCTTC. Amino acid sequence: CATSENPGQENYGYTF.

The chain employs TRBV21-1 and TRBJ1-2. TRBV21-1 is a documented pseudogene. This CDR3 is 9 amino acids long. CDR3 bases: TGTGCCAGCAGCACCGGCTACACCTTC. Translated, it gives CASSTGYTF.

This rearrangement joins TRBV30 to TRBJ2-7; maybe TRBD2 (7 bases). This CDR3 has 14 residues. V was trimmed by 4 bases and J by 3 bases, leaving 16 bases between them. Germline lookup yields CDR1 GTSNPN and CDR2 SVGIG (reference sequence). This chain's CDR3 is CAWTRGGAYYEQYF. In DNA, the CDR3 is TGTGCCTGGACCCGTGGGGGGGCCTACTACGAGCAGTACTTC.

This clone is a singleton in its sample. This sequence joins TRBV2 and TRBJ1-4; 7 bases line up with TRBD1. Germline CDR1 SNHLY, CDR2 FYNNEI. The CDR3 consists of 15 residues. The V gene end was trimmed by 6 bases and the J gene end by 8 bases; junction bases not matched to a gene: 12. Written as DNA, the CDR3 is TGTGCCAGCAGCGGGGACAGCGGGGCGGGCGAAAAACTGTTTTTT. Residues: CASSGDSGAGEKLFF.

This chain connects TRBV19 to TRBJ2-5; possibly TRBD1 for D (6 bases). The CDR3 length is 13 residues. V was cut by 8 bases and J by 5 bases, with 15 bases left in between. CDR1 is LNHDA and CDR2 is SQIVND in the germline V gene (reference sequence). CDR3 sequence: CASGGRVGETQYF. CDR3 sequence (DNA): TGTGCCAGTGGGGGCAGGGTTGGCGAGACCCAGTACTTC.

V gene TRBV10-3 combines with J gene TRBJ2-7, with D unresolved. Trimming took 2 bases from V and 1 from J, leaving 9 bases between them. CDR3 size: 14 residues. Germline lookup yields CDR1 ENHRY and CDR2 SYGVKD. The CDR3 nucleotides are TGTGCCATCAGTGAGAAGGGCGGATCCTACGAGCAGTACTTC. Encoded protein: CAISEKGGSYEQYF.

The chain's CDR3 is CASSSRGTAFEQFF. The CDR3 nucleotides read TGTGCCAGCAGTTCAAGGGGAACAGCTTTTGAGCAGTTCTTC. The chain combines TRBV27 with TRBJ2-1, with D maybe TRBD1 (5 bases). The V gene's germline CDR1 is MNHEY and CDR2 SMNVEV (reference sequence). Deletions cut 4 bases from V and 9 bases from J, with 16 bases between. The CDR3 sequence is 14 residues long.

The V gene is TRBV16, the J gene TRBJ2-6; 8 nucleotides agree with TRBD1. The ends lost 0 bases at V and 5 bases at J; junction bases unmatched: 6. The CDR3 extends over 17 amino acids. Germline CDR1 and CDR2: KGHSY and FQNENV. The CDR3 reads CASSQSSGGAWANVLTF. CDR3 DNA sequence: TGTGCCAGCAGCCAATCTTCAGGGGGCGCCTGGGCCAACGTCCTGACTTTC.

This chain joins TRBV19 and TRBJ1-5; 7 bases map to TRBD1. There are 15 residues in the CDR3. Unmatched junction bases numbered 8, after V lost 7 bases and J lost 2 bases. CDR1 is LNHDA, CDR2 SQIVND, per germline (reference sequence). The chain's CDR3 is CASTQQGMGNQPQHF. In DNA, the CDR3 is TGTGCCAGTACCCAACAGGGGATGGGCAATCAGCCCCAGCATTTT.

V is TRBV7-9 and J is TRBJ1-2; TRBD1 aligns across 7 bases. CDR1 and CDR2 (germline): SEHNR, FQNEAQ (reference sequence). V shed 5 bases and J 2 bases; nucleotides not matched to a gene: 2. The length of the CDR3 is 13 residues. The DNA for the CDR3 is TGTGCCAGCAGCACGGGACAGAACTATGGCTACACCTTC. Its translation: CASSTGQNYGYTF.

The CDR3 DNA follows: TGTGCCAGCAGTCCCGGCCATCTACAAGATACGCAGTATTTT. Translating gives CASSPGHLQDTQYF. V gene TRBV2 combines with J gene TRBJ2-3; D unresolved. Trimming stripped 5 bases from V and 5 bases from J, with 14 bases between. In germline, CDR1 is SNHLY, CDR2 FYNNEI. The CDR3 has 14 residues.

This clone was counted only a few times. The chain links TRBV5-4 to TRBJ2-2, with TRBD2 matching 11 bases. The length of the CDR3 is 17 residues. The germline V gene has CDR1 SGHNT and CDR2 YYREEE (reference sequence). With V trimmed by 1 base and J by 7 bases, 9 bases remained unmatched. In DNA form, the CDR3 reads TGTGCCAGCAGCTTGTCCCCAACTAGCGGGAGCGGCGGGGAGCTGTTTTTT. Translating gives CASSLSPTSGSGGELFF.

The V call is TRBV7-2, the J call TRBJ1-6, with no clear D. From germline, CDR1 is SGHTA and CDR2 FQGNSA. V gave up 0 bases and J gave up 8 bases, with 11 bases separating them. The CDR3 has 15 amino acids. The CDR3 reads CASSLAGQNDSPLHF. CDR3 nucleotide sequence: TGTGCCAGCAGCTTAGCTGGGCAGAATGATTCACCCCTCCACTTT.